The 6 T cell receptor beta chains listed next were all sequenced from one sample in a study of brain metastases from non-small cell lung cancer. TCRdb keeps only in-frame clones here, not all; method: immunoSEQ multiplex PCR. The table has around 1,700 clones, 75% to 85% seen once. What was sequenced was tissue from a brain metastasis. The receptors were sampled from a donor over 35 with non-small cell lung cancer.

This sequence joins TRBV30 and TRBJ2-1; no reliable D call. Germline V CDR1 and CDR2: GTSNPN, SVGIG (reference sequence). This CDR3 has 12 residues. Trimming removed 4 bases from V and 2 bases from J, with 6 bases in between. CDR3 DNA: TGTGCCTGGACCAGCACCTACAATGAGCAGTTCTTC. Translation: CAWTSTYNEQFF.

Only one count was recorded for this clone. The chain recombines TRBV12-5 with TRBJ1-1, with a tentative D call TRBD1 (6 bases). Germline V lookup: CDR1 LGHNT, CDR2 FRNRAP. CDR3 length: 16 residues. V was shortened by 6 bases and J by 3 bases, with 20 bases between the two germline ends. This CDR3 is CASGRGQYQGDTEAFF. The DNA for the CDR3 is TGTGCTAGTGGCCGAGGACAGTATCAAGGGGACACTGAAGCTTTCTTT.

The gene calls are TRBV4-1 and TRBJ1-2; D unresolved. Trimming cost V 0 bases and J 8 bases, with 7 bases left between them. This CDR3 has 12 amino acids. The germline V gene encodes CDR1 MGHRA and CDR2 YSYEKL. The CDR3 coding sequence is TGCGCCAGCAGCCAAGAACCCGGGGGCTACACCTTC. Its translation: CASSQEPGGYTF.

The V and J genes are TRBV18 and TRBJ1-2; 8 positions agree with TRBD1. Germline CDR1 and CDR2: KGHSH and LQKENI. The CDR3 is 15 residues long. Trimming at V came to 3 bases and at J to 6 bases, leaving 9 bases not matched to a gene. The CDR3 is CASSPSGRGLDGYTF. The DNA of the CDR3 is TGTGCCAGCTCACCTTCGGGCAGGGGGCTAGATGGCTACACCTTC.

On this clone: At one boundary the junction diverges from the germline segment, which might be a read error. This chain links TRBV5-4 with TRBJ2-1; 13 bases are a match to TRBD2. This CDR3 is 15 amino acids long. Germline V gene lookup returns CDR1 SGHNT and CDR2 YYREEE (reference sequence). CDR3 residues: CANSPGLAGYNEQFF. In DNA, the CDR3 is TGTGCCAACAGCCCGGGACTAGCGGGATACAATGAGCAGTTCTTC.

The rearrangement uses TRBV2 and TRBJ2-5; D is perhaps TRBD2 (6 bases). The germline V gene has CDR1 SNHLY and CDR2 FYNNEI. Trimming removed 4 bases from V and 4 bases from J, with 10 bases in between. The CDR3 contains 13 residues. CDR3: CASSVGGRETQYF. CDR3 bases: TGTGCCAGCAGTGTAGGAGGGCGAGAGACCCAGTACTTC.